This TCR beta chain was captured in a study of T cell repertoires in cytomegalovirus infection. About the research overall: CMV infection and matching HLA type were both indicated by public TCR beta signatures.

CDR1 and CDR2 (germline): MNHEY, SMNVEV (reference sequence). With V trimmed by 3 bases and J by 6 bases, 10 bases remained unmatched. The CDR3 is 15 amino acids. This clonotype was counted only a few times. What it recognizes is unknown. Findings of the study overall: Ex vivo, HLA-C-restricted CMV-specific TCR beta clonotypes prevailed over the rest of the response.

TCRdb itself ran the reads through MiXCR, one entry per CDR3 protein. The table shows fewer than 550,000 distinct CDR3 sequences, with about 11% occurring only once. Sequenced material: PBMCs. J is TRBJ2-7 and V is TRBV27; 8 nucleotides agree with TRBD1. This receptor was obtained from a human donor in good health (CMV status not recorded). Some clones in this sample may be carry-over from other donors' samples. For the CDR3, the DNA is TGTGCCAGCAGTTTGCTGGACAGGGCCCTCTCCGAGCAGTACTTC. Protein sequence: CASSLLDRALSEQYF.